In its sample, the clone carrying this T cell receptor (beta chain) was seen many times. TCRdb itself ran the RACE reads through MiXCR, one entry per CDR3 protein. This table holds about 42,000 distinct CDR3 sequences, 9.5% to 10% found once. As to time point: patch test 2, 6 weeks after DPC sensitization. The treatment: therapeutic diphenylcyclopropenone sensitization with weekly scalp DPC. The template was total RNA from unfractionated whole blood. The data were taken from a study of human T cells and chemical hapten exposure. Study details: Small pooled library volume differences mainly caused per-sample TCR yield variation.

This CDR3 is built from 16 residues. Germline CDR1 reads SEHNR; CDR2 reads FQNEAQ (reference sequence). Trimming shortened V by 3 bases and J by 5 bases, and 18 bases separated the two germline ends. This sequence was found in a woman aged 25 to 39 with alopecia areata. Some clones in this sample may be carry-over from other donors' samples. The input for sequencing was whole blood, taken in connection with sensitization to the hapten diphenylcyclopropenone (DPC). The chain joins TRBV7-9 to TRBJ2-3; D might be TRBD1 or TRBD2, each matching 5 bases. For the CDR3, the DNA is TGTGCCAGCAGCTTTGGGACCTCCTTGGCACAAGATACGCAGTATTTT. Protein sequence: CASSFGTSLAQDTQYF.